The present T cell receptor beta chain was sequenced within a study of shared clonotypes between healthy human individuals. Regarding this clone: Its specificity is unknown.

Healthy HIV-negative adults without recent acute infections or vaccinations served as donors. The study's findings and limits: Generation of non-shared clonotypes was less probable than generation of clonotypes shared by all four donors. Sequencing depth was expected to influence donor clonotype sharing.

Profiling relied on immunoSEQ multiplex PCR, and the TCRdb table lists in-frame clones only, not all of them. The table includes some 350,000 clones, under 80% detected once. Germline loops: CDR1 LNHDA, CDR2 SQIVND (reference sequence). With 7 bases removed from V and 10 bases from J, the gap between germline ends came to 20 bases. The CDR3 has 13 residues. The receptor was isolated from a man between 25 and 39 years old in good health. The chain couples TRBV19 to TRBJ2-7; TRBD1 or TRBD2 may be the D gene (6 bases each). Specimen: memory CD4+ T cells sorted from blood. Subset of the sample: CD45RA-negative fraction. The CDR3: CASNQGGRDTQYF. CDR3 in DNA: TGTGCCAGTAACCAGGGAGGCCGGGACACTCAGTACTTC.